One and the same sample provided the 28 T cell receptor beta chains below, sequenced in a study of T cell repertoires in cytomegalovirus infection. TCRdb re-analysed the reads in MiXCR, keeping a single row per CDR3 protein. The sample has over 150,000 distinct CDR3 sequences; approximately 15% are singletons. The specimen was PBMCs. Receptors were obtained from a human donor in good health (CMV status not recorded). Some clones in this sample may be carry-over from other donors' samples.

This clonotype was detected a few times. This chain uses TRBV4-3 with TRBJ2-7; 9 nucleotides match TRBD1. The CDR3 contains 15 residues. The V segment lost 4 bases and the J segment 1 base; nucleotides outside the gene matches: 5. CDR1 LGHNA and CDR2 YSLEER come from the germline V gene. The CDR3 DNA reads as TGCGCCAGCAGCCCGGCCGGGACAGGGTCCTACGAGCAGTACTTC. Amino acid sequence: CASSPAGTGSYEQYF.

This clonotype has only a few counts. V and J are TRBV27 and TRBJ2-1; 8 positions match TRBD1. The J segment lost 6 bases and the V segment lost 6 bases, leaving 10 bases of the junction unmatched. CDR3 size: 15 residues. CDR1 is MNHEY, CDR2 SMNVEV, per germline (reference sequence). CDR3 in DNA: TGTGCCAGCAGAATAGGGACAGGCTCGATCAATGAGCAGTTCTTC. Protein: CASRIGTGSINEQFF.

CDR3 bases: TGTGCCAGCAGCCCACTCCCCAGGGGTTCAGATACGCAGTATTTT. It is translated as CASSPLPRGSDTQYF. This chain joins TRBV5-4 and TRBJ2-3; weak D call: TRBD1 (6 bases). With 4 bases removed from V and 4 bases from J, the gap between germline ends came to 16 bases. This CDR3 contains 15 residues. Germline V gene data show CDR1 as SGHNT and CDR2 as YYREEE (reference sequence).

J is TRBJ1-5 and V is TRBV5-1; the D is unclear. V lost 1 base and J lost 4, with 12 bases in between. Germline CDR1 is SGHRS and CDR2 is YFSETQ. This CDR3 is built from 15 residues. The CDR3 is CASSLIGSLNQPQHF. The CDR3 coding sequence is TGCGCCAGCAGCTTGATCGGCAGCCTTAATCAGCCCCAGCATTTT.

This clonotype was counted at least ten times. The V gene is TRBV19, the J gene TRBJ2-5; a weak D match, TRBD1 (6 bases). V lost 7 bases to trimming and J lost 1 base, with 10 bases between them. Germline assignment: CDR1 LNHDA and CDR2 SQIVND (reference sequence). The CDR3 is 13 residues long. The chain's CDR3 is CASIGQPQETQYF. For the CDR3, the DNA is TGTGCCAGTATCGGACAGCCCCAAGAGACCCAGTACTTC.

The chain employs TRBV12-3 or TRBV12-4 and TRBJ2-1, with TRBD2 as a possible D gene (6 bases). Trimming cost V 7 bases and J 6 bases, with 19 bases left between them. The CDR3 has 15 amino acids. CDR3 nucleotide sequence: TGTGCCAGCACCGCCGGGGGAATGGGCTCCAATGAGCAGTTCTTC. Amino acids: CASTAGGMGSNEQFF.

Ten or more counts support this clonotype. The chain has TRBV7-2 and TRBJ1-2; D gene unclear. Germline V lookup: CDR1 SGHTA, CDR2 FQGNSA. This CDR3 has 15 residues. The germline V and J ends were trimmed by 2 bases and 0 bases, with 10 bases remaining between them. CDR3 region: CASSLRAATNYGYTF. The CDR3 DNA sequence: TGTGCCAGCAGCTTAAGGGCGGCCACTAACTATGGCTACACCTTC.

The table lists this clonotype with a few counts. The chain recombines TRBV29-1 with TRBJ1-1, with a tentative D call TRBD1 (5 bases). CDR3 size: 14 residues. With 7 bases removed from V and 3 bases from J, the gap between germline ends came to 18 bases. Germline loops: CDR1 SQVTM, CDR2 ANQGSEA. This CDR3 is CSALRDPRDTEAFF. In nucleotides, the CDR3 is TGCAGCGCCCTCCGGGACCCCCGGGACACTGAAGCTTTCTTT.

This clonotype was found many times. The V gene is TRBV25-1, the J gene TRBJ1-2; D is ambiguous. CDR1 and CDR2 from the germline V gene are MGHDK and SYGVNS. V was cut by 3 bases and J by 0 bases, with 11 bases left in between. The CDR3 contains 15 residues. The CDR3 nucleotides read TGTGCCAGCAGTGAGGGAGGCAGACCTAACTATGGCTACACCTTC. Translation gives CASSEGGRPNYGYTF.

Ten or more counts support this clonotype. The V and J genes are TRBV6-1 and TRBJ2-3, with 11 positions matching TRBD2. Trimming cost V 5 bases and J 3 bases; bases outside gene matches: 4. CDR1 is MNHNS and CDR2 is SASEGT in the germline V gene. The CDR3 is 15 residues long. CDR3 coding DNA: TGTGCCAGCAGTTTACTAGCGGGGGAGACAGATACGCAGTATTTT. Translated, it gives CASSLLAGETDTQYF.

This clonotype has a count of ten or more. The chain links TRBV29-1 to TRBJ2-2, with D perhaps TRBD1 or TRBD2 (5 bases each). CDR1 and CDR2 from the germline V gene are SQVTM and ANQGSEA. V lost 4 bases, J lost 5 bases, and 5 bases lay in between. The CDR3 contains 11 residues. The CDR3 coding sequence is TGCAGCGTTGGGGGGACCGGGGAGCTGTTTTTT. Its translation is CSVGGTGELFF.

This clonotype occurred many times. The chain employs TRBV7-3 and TRBJ2-5, with D possibly matching TRBD2 (6 bases). Trimming removed 3 bases at V and 5 bases at J, with 13 bases between. The CDR3 extends over 14 amino acids. The germline gives CDR1 SGHTA, CDR2 FQGTGA. CDR3: CASSFGGARETQYF. The CDR3 DNA is TGTGCCAGCAGCTTCGGAGGGGCGCGGGAGACCCAGTACTTC.

In this sample, this clonotype turned up many times. The J gene is TRBJ2-3, the V gene TRBV29-1; D uncertain. The germline V gene has CDR1 SQVTM and CDR2 ANQGSEA. This CDR3 comprises 11 residues. Trimming took off 3 bases at V and 2 bases at J, with 3 bases between the two ends. The CDR3, as DNA: TGCAGCGTTGACGTCACAGATACGCAGTATTTT. Translation: CSVDVTDTQYF.

The gene calls are TRBV6-2 or TRBV6-3 and TRBJ2-1; TRBD2 aligns across 12 bases. Trimming took 4 bases from V and 10 from J; bases not matched to a gene: 8. This CDR3 is 15 amino acids long. The V gene's germline CDR1 is MNHEY and CDR2 SVGEGT. In DNA form, the CDR3 reads TGTGCCAGCAGTTTGCGACTAGCGGGAGATATCGAGCAGTTCTTC. It specifies CASSLRLAGDIEQFF.

The sample holds a few counts of this clonotype. The rearrangement links TRBV9 to TRBJ2-7; 7 bases are shared with TRBD2. In germline, CDR1 is SGDLS, CDR2 YYNGEE. This CDR3 has 13 residues. Unmatched junction bases numbered 5, after V lost 3 bases and J lost 5 bases. CDR3 residues: CASSGGGNDEQYF. Here the CDR3 DNA reads TGTGCCAGCAGCGGGGGGGGGAATGACGAGCAGTACTTC.

This clonotype was observed at least ten times. The chain is built from TRBV7-2 and TRBJ2-1, with 7 positions matching TRBD1. Unmatched junction bases numbered 2, after V lost 6 bases and J lost 0 bases. The CDR3 is 14 residues long. Germline V gives CDR1 SGHTA, CDR2 FQGNSA. The CDR3 protein is CASRDRSSYNEQFF. The CDR3 nucleotides are TGTGCCAGCAGGGACAGGAGCTCCTACAATGAGCAGTTCTTC. The full variable domain, completed using reference TRBV7-2 and TRBJ2-1, is GAGVSQSPSNKVTEKGKDVELRCDPISGHTALYWYRQSLGQGLEFLIYFQGNSAPDKSGLPSDRFSAERTGGSVSTLTIQRTQQEDSAVYLCASRDRSSYNEQFFGPGTRLTVL.

This clonotype was observed at least ten times. The chain recombines TRBV5-4 with TRBJ1-6, with TRBD1 matching over 8 bases. The CDR3 is made up of 16 amino acids. Germline assignment: CDR1 SGHNT and CDR2 YYREEE (reference sequence). Trimming took 1 base from V and 10 from J; bases not matched to a gene: 10. CDR3 loop: CASSLWKGTGISPLHF. The CDR3 region has the DNA TGTGCCAGCAGCTTGTGGAAGGGGACAGGCATATCACCCCTCCACTTT. Full variable domain (rest looked up from reference TRBV5-4 and TRBJ1-6): ETGVTQSPTHLIKTRGQQVTLRCSSQSGHNTVSWYQQALGQGPQFIFQYYREEENGRGNFPPRFSGLQFPNYSSELNVNALELDDSALYLCASSLWKGTGISPLHFGNGTRLTVT.

This clonotype has ten or more counts. V and J are TRBV6-5 and TRBJ2-1; D uncertain. V was clipped by 2 bases and J by 5 bases, with 4 bases between them. The CDR3 loop spans 12 amino acids. In germline, CDR1 is MNHEY, CDR2 SVGAGI. The CDR3 DNA reads as TGTGCCAGCAGTTACCTAAACAATGAGCAGTTCTTC. Translation: CASSYLNNEQFF.

This CDR3 is CSVDPSGGTYNEQFF. CDR3 DNA: TGCAGCGTCGACCCTAGCGGGGGGACCTACAATGAGCAGTTCTTC. The chain recombines TRBV29-1 with TRBJ2-1; 11 bases match TRBD2. CDR1 and CDR2 (germline): SQVTM, ANQGSEA. V trimming: 6 bases; J trimming: 2 bases; junction bases outside the gene matches: 6. CDR3 length: 15 residues.

The chain recombines TRBV19 with TRBJ2-7; 9 bases agree with TRBD2. V gave up 5 bases and J gave up 4 bases; unmatched junction bases: 3. The CDR3 sequence is 13 residues long. Germline lookup yields CDR1 LNHDA and CDR2 SQIVND (reference sequence). The CDR3 DNA follows: TGTGCCAGTAGTCTTAGCGGGAGTTACGAGCAGTACTTC. Residues: CASSLSGSYEQYF. Together with reference TRBV19 and TRBJ2-7, the CDR3 gives the full variable domain: DGGITQSPKYLFRKEGQNVTLSCEQNLNHDAMYWYRQDPGQGLRLIYYSQIVNDFQKGDIAEGYSVSREKKESFPLTVTSAQKNPTAFYLCASSLSGSYEQYFGPGTRLTVT.

Ten or more counts support this clonotype. The chain joins TRBV7-3 to TRBJ1-1, with TRBD1 matching over 9 bases. Germline loops: CDR1 SGHTA, CDR2 FQGTGA. V lost 3 bases, J lost 6 bases, and 5 bases stayed unmatched. CDR3 length: 14 amino acids. The CDR3 region has the DNA TGTGCCAGCAGCTTCGGGGACAGGGAATCTGAAGCTTTCTTT. Its protein is CASSFGDRESEAFF.

This clonotype was counted at least ten times. V gene TRBV7-4 combines with J gene TRBJ2-3; either TRBD1 or TRBD2 may supply D (5 bases each). The CDR3 extends over 16 amino acids. From germline, CDR1 is SGHVT and CDR2 SQSDAQ. Trimming shortened V by 4 bases and J by 2 bases, and 16 bases separated the two germline ends. The chain's CDR3 is CASSSRPGTPTDTQYF. The CDR3, as DNA: TGTGCCAGCAGCTCCCGACCGGGGACCCCCACAGATACGCAGTATTTT. The entire variable domain, with the rest obtained from reference TRBV7-4 and TRBJ2-3, is as follows: GAGVSQSPRYKVAKRGRDVALRCDSISGHVTLYWYRQTLGQGSEVLTYSQSDAQRDKSGRPSGRFSAERPERSVSTLKIQRTEQGDSAVYLCASSSRPGTPTDTQYFGPGTRLTVL.

This clonotype was seen only a few times. The chain employs TRBV2 and TRBJ2-7; D gene uncertain. CDR1 SNHLY and CDR2 FYNNEI come from the germline V gene. V lost 8 bases and J 9 bases, leaving 14 bases between the germline ends. The CDR3 has 11 residues. The CDR3 nucleotides read TGTGCCAGCTCCAGACCTCCAGGGCAGTACTTC. Protein product: CASSRPPGQYF.

The chain is built from TRBV12-5 and TRBJ2-7; the D gene is possibly TRBD2 (6 bases). CDR3 length: 14 residues. V was clipped by 1 base and J by 3 bases, with 10 bases between them. CDR1 and CDR2 from the germline V gene are LGHNT and FRNRAP. The CDR3 sequence is CASGLDRGIYEQYF. CDR3 DNA sequence: TGTGCTAGTGGTTTGGACCGGGGGATCTACGAGCAGTACTTC.

Many counts were recorded for this clonotype. The chain is built from TRBV7-2 and TRBJ1-2, with D unresolved. The CDR3 has 14 amino acids. Germline CDR1 reads SGHTA; CDR2 reads FQGNSA. The ends were cut back, 5 bases at V and 4 bases at J, with 14 bases in the middle. CDR3 DNA: TGTGCCAGCAGCCTCCCCGGACCGCTCTATGGCTACACCTTC. It translates to CASSLPGPLYGYTF.

This clonotype was observed many times. The rearrangement links TRBV4-1 to TRBJ1-1; D call uncertain. Germline assignment: CDR1 MGHRA and CDR2 YSYEKL. The CDR3 covers 15 residues. V lost 2 bases and J 0 bases, leaving 10 bases between the germline ends. CDR3 nucleotide sequence: TGCGCCAGCAGCCAAACCCGGACCCTGAACACTGAAGCTTTCTTT. Translating gives CASSQTRTLNTEAFF.

The table lists this clonotype with a few counts. Sequence at one end of the junction differs from germline and may be a read error. This chain connects TRBV14 to TRBJ1-2, with D perhaps TRBD1 (6 bases). The CDR3 spans 16 residues. The germline V gene has CDR1 SGHDN and CDR2 FVKESK. This CDR3 reads CASSQRGGTPNYGYTF. The CDR3 DNA is TGTGCCAGCAGCCAAAGGGGGGGCACCCCTAATTATGGCTACACCTTC.

The chain recombines TRBV20-1 with TRBJ2-7, with D perhaps given as TRBD1 or TRBD2 (5 bases each). V dropped 6 bases and J dropped 5 bases, with 14 bases sitting between them. The CDR3 runs to 12 residues. CDR1 and CDR2 from the germline V gene are DFQATT and SNEGSKA (reference sequence). The CDR3 sequence is CSAPGPTDEQYF. The CDR3 DNA reads TGCAGTGCCCCGGGGCCCACGGACGAGCAGTACTTC.